Listed below are T cell receptor beta chains from one sample, sequenced in a study of T cell repertoires in cytomegalovirus infection. One entry per CDR3 protein, called by TCRdb with MiXCR from the reads. Of about 230,000 distinct CDR3 sequences in the sample, 22% were seen once. Material: CD8+ T cells from PBMCs. The receptors derive from a human donor in good health (CMV status not recorded). Some clones in this sample may be carry-over from other donors' samples. Both conserved end residues are part of each CDR3. A D gene is named only where the DNA matches it firmly. Part of the rows lack a size; the others show once, few, many or a class for expanded clones.

J gene | clone size | D gene | V gene | CDR3 protein | CDR3 DNA
TRBJ2-3 | few | - | TRBV27 | CASSLAEGSTDTQYF | TGTGCCAGCAGTTTAGCTGAGGGGAGCACAGATACGCAGTATTTT
TRBJ1-1 | - | TRBD1 | TRBV7-9 | CASSPPLWDRGGDEAFF | TGTGCCAGCAGCCCCCCTTTATGGGACAGGGGAGGGGATGAAGCTTTCTTT
TRBJ1-5 | - | - | TRBV20-1 | CSARDKADSNQPQHF | TGCAGTGCTAGAGATAAGGCAGATAGCAATCAGCCCCAGCATTTT
TRBJ2-5 | many | TRBD2 | TRBV6-5 | CASRPSSGGFETQYF | TGTGCCAGCAGACCCTCTAGCGGGGGTTTTGAGACCCAGTACTTC
TRBJ2-3 | - | - | TRBV5-8 | CASSSSKDSITDTQYF | TGTGCCAGCAGCAGCTCAAAGGACTCAATCACAGATACGCAGTATTTT
TRBJ1-1 | - | - | TRBV12-3/TRBV12-4 | CASSPIGRFPEVFF | TGTGCCAGCAGTCCTATAGGCCGTTTCCCTGAAGTTTTCTTT
TRBJ1-1 | - | - | TRBV6-1 | CASSSLFGQLNTEAFF | TGTGCCAGCAGTTCCCTCTTCGGACAACTGAACACTGAAGCTTTCTTT
TRBJ2-7 | few | - | TRBV7-9 | CASSLLLVYEQYF | TGTGCCAGCAGCTTACTACTTGTCTACGAGCAGTACTTC
TRBJ1-1 | few | - | TRBV2 | CASKGTLNTEAFF | TGTGCCAGCAAGGGCACTCTGAACACTGAAGCTTTCTTT
TRBJ2-5 | few | - | TRBV13 | CASSGDYPETQYF | TGTGCCAGTTCAGGGGACTACCCAGAGACCCAGTACTTC
TRBJ1-2 | - | - | TRBV7-3 | CASEKGYTF | TGTGCCAGCGAAAAAGGCTACACCTTC
TRBJ1-4 | many | - | TRBV7-8 | CASSSLVGGLEKLFF | TGTGCCAGCAGCTCTTTGGTTGGGGGATTGGAAAAACTGTTTTTT
TRBJ1-1 | - | TRBD1 | TRBV19 | CASSFRTGRETEAFF | TGTGCCAGTAGTTTTCGGACAGGGAGAGAGACTGAAGCTTTCTTT
TRBJ2-2 | many | - | TRBV12-3/TRBV12-4 | CASRTMTTEELFF | TGTGCCAGCAGGACGATGACAACGGAGGAGCTGTTTTTT
TRBJ1-5 | - | TRBD1 | TRBV6-2/TRBV6-3 | CASRWTGEDQPQHF | TGTGCCAGCAGGTGGACAGGGGAGGATCAGCCCCAGCATTTT
TRBJ1-1 | few | TRBD1 | TRBV5-4 | CASSWAGQGAAEAFF | TGTGCCAGCAGCTGGGCCGGACAGGGGGCGGCTGAAGCTTTCTTT
TRBJ2-7 | few | - | TRBV25-1 | CASSPRGFSYEQYF | TGTGCCAGCAGTCCCAGGGGCTTCTCCTACGAGCAGTACTTC
TRBJ1-5 | few | - | TRBV12-3/TRBV12-4 | CASTPGQENQPQHF | TGTGCCAGCACCCCGGGACAAGAAAATCAGCCCCAGCATTTT
TRBJ2-1 | many | TRBD1 | TRBV12-3/TRBV12-4 | CASREDRSLRRGNEQFF | TGTGCCAGCAGGGAGGACAGGTCGTTGCGTCGTGGCAATGAGCAGTTCTTC
TRBJ1-1 | - | - | TRBV28 | CASSFRGGMAEAFF | TGTGCCAGCAGTTTTCGTGGAGGGATGGCTGAAGCTTTCTTT
TRBJ1-1 | - | TRBD1 | TRBV7-6 | CASSTETGGDTEAFF | TGTGCCAGCAGCACGGAGACAGGGGGGGACACTGAAGCTTTCTTT
TRBJ1-2 | few | - | TRBV7-9 | CASSQGGFYGYTF | TGTGCCAGCAGCCAGGGAGGATTCTATGGCTACACCTTC
TRBJ1-4 | many | - | TRBV7-8 | CASSLAYGGGEKLFF | TGTGCCAGCAGCTTAGCGTACGGGGGCGGTGAAAAACTGTTTTTT
TRBJ2-1 | few | TRBD1 | TRBV19 | CASSIMGTGNNEQFF | TGTGCCAGTAGTATAATGGGGACAGGCAACAATGAGCAGTTCTTC
TRBJ2-7 | many | TRBD1 | TRBV7-8 | CASSSGDRVYEQYF | TGTGCCAGCAGCTCCGGGGACAGGGTCTACGAGCAGTACTTC
TRBJ2-3 | - | - | TRBV20-1 | CSARDSASTDTQYF | TGCAGTGCTAGAGATTCAGCTAGCACAGATACGCAGTATTTT
TRBJ1-1 | many | - | TRBV2 | CASSGGLNTEAFF | TGTGCCAGCAGTGGGGGATTGAACACTGAAGCTTTCTTT
TRBJ2-5 | few | TRBD2 | TRBV11-2 | CASNPGGVQETQYF | TGTGCCAGCAATCCGGGGGGTGTCCAAGAGACCCAGTACTTC
TRBJ1-2 | few | - | TRBV7-8 | CASSLEQRSYGYTF | TGTGCCAGCAGCTTAGAACAACGGAGCTATGGCTACACCTTC
TRBJ2-7 | many | TRBD2 | TRBV7-2 | CASSSGLAGTYEQYF | TGTGCCAGCAGCTCCGGACTAGCGGGGACCTACGAGCAGTACTTC
TRBJ2-3 | - | - | TRBV29-1 | CSVESARRTDTQYF | TGCAGCGTTGAGTCCGCCCGAAGGACAGATACGCAGTATTTT
TRBJ2-7 | few | TRBD1 | TRBV27 | CASSSWGQVGYEQYF | TGTGCCAGCAGCAGTTGGGGACAGGTGGGCTACGAGCAGTACTTC
TRBJ1-2 | - | TRBD1 | TRBV6-6 | CASSYRDRTNYGYTF | TGTGCCAGCAGTTACAGGGACAGAACTAACTATGGCTACACCTTC
TRBJ2-2 | - | - | TRBV7-9 | CASSLVGAGMYTGELFF | TGTGCCAGCAGCTTAGTTGGCGCGGGGATGTACACCGGGGAGCTGTTTTTT
TRBJ2-7 | many | TRBD1 | TRBV28 | CASSSSYWDRGLGEQYF | TGTGCCAGCAGCTCCAGCTACTGGGACAGGGGTTTGGGGGAGCAGTACTTC
TRBJ1-6 | - | TRBD1 | TRBV7-6 | CAIGRDRINSPLHF | TGTGCCATCGGGAGGGACAGAATAAATTCACCCCTCCACTTT
TRBJ1-5 | few | - | TRBV19 | CASSIVLGGHQPQHF | TGTGCCAGTAGTATTGTTTTGGGGGGGCATCAGCCCCAGCATTTT
TRBJ2-2 | - | - | TRBV20-1 | CSARWPLGESTGELFF | TGCAGTGCTAGATGGCCGTTGGGGGAGAGCACCGGGGAGCTGTTTTTT
TRBJ1-2 | many | - | TRBV7-9 | CASSLAGGSLFGYTF | TGTGCCAGCAGCTTAGCGGGGGGTAGCCTTTTCGGCTACACCTTC
TRBJ2-5 | - | TRBD1 | TRBV5-1 | CASIGTVAETQYF | TGCGCCAGCATAGGGACAGTGGCGGAGACCCAGTACTTC
TRBJ2-3 | - | TRBD2 | TRBV28 | CASSFPPPSSGSTDTQYF | TGTGCCAGCAGTTTCCCCCCTCCCTCGAGCGGGAGTACAGATACGCAGTATTTT
TRBJ1-1 | - | - | TRBV6-2/TRBV6-3 | CASSARWRDLNTEAFF | TGTGCCAGCAGTGCCCGTTGGAGGGACCTGAACACTGAAGCTTTCTTT
TRBJ1-2 | - | TRBD1 | TRBV4-1 | CASSQDVQGDDYGYTF | TGCGCCAGCAGCCAAGATGTACAGGGGGATGACTATGGCTACACCTTC
TRBJ1-5 | many | - | TRBV6-6 | CASSGVSEGYQPQHF | TGTGCCAGCAGCGGGGTTTCGGAGGGGTATCAGCCCCAGCATTTT
TRBJ1-2 | - | TRBD1 | TRBV20-1 | CSAWDSSLYGYTF | TGCAGTGCGTGGGACAGCAGCCTCTATGGCTACACCTTC
TRBJ2-7 | - | TRBD1 | TRBV7-9 | CASSPGQGATYLEQYF | TGTGCCAGCAGCCCCGGACAGGGGGCTACTTACCTCGAGCAGTACTTC
TRBJ2-1 | - | - | TRBV19 | CASSVVALNLRNEQFF | TGTGCCAGTAGTGTGGTTGCGCTGAACCTACGTAATGAGCAGTTCTTC
TRBJ2-1 | many | TRBD1 | TRBV18 | CASSPGTVTTYNEQFF | TGTGCCAGCTCACCCGGGACAGTTACAACCTACAATGAGCAGTTCTTC
TRBJ2-7 | - | - | TRBV29-1 | CSVEEGASREQYF | TGCAGCGTTGAGGAGGGGGCTTCACGGGAGCAGTACTTC